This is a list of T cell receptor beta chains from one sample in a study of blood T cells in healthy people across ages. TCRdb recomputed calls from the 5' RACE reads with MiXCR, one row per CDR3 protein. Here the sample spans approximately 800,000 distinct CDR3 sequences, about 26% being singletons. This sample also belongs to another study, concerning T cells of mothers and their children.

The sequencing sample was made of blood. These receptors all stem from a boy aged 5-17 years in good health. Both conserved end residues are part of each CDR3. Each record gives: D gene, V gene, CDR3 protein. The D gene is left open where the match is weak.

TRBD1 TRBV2 CASSIQGARTNEKLFF
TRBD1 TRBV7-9 CASSSIHRGPGETQYF
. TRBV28 CANSGFGQQAYEQYF
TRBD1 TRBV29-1 CSGRQGNTGELFF
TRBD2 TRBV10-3 CATLLAGAYEQYF
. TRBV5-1 CASSLGTGPAEKLFF
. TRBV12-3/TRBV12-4 CASSLTGTRGGADAQYF
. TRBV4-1 CASWSGLAKNIQYF
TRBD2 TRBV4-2 CASSQDGSGGYTDTQYF
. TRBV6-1 CASSVVSRSYEQYF
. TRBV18 CASSQRGGEAFF
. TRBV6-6 CASSSSGTGVTQYF
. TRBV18 CASSRADNYGYTF
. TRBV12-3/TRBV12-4 CASSPTISGANVLTF
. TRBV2 CASRDGTDTQYF
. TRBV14 CASSPTWARALDEQFF
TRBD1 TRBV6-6 CASTDPGQGYNEQFF
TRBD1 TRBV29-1 CSVEDPGQGSTYEQYF
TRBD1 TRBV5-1 CASSPDRDRVPYSYNEQFF
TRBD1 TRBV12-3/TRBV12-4 CASSPRTGAPHGELFF
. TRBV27 CASSWGRAYGYTF
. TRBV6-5 CASSYSAIGAYEQYF
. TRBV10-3 CATSWGSEGYTF
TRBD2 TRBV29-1 CSVGLAGAEGVF